These 10 T cell receptor beta chains originate from one sample sequenced in a study of blood T cell repertoires in COVID-19. Sequencing used immunoSEQ multiplex PCR; TCRdb keeps in-frame clones, though not all of them. This sample has about 160,000 clones, with around 84% found just once. Source material: peripheral blood. The origin of the receptors is a man aged 65-85 years with acute or convalescent COVID-19.

V usage is TRBV6-5 and J usage is TRBJ1-4, with D possibly TRBD1 on 6 matching bases. CDR3 length equals 12 residues. Trimming shortened V by 8 bases and J by 6 bases, and 10 bases separated the two germline ends. The germline V gene encodes CDR1 MNHEY and CDR2 SVGAGI. The CDR3 bases are TGTGCCAGCGGAAACAGGGATGAAAAACTGTTTTTT. Translation gives CASGNRDEKLFF.

This clone was seen a handful of times. This chain uses TRBV19 with TRBJ1-6, with D maybe TRBD1 (5 bases). The V gene's germline CDR1 is LNHDA and CDR2 SQIVND (reference sequence). V was trimmed by 2 bases and J by 1 base, leaving 9 bases between them. The CDR3 is 16 residues long. The CDR3 loop is CASSIQGGSYNSPLHF. Written as DNA, the CDR3 is TGTGCCAGTAGTATACAGGGAGGATCCTATAATTCACCCCTCCACTTT. The full variable domain, in which reference TRBV19 and TRBJ1-6 provide the parts outside the CDR3, is DGGITQSPKYLFRKEGQNVTLSCEQNLNHDAMYWYRQDPGQGLRLIYYSQIVNDFQKGDIAEGYSVSREKKESFPLTVTSAQKNPTAFYLCASSIQGGSYNSPLHFGNGTRLTVT.

This clone appeared a single time. The chain joins TRBV11-2 to TRBJ1-6; 7 nucleotides align to TRBD1. Trimming took 5 bases from V and 12 from J; bases not matched to a gene: 10. Germline V CDR1 and CDR2: SGHAT, FQNNGV. This CDR3 region has 14 residues. The CDR3 sequence is CASSPDRAHGPLHF. In DNA, the CDR3 is TGTGCCAGCAGCCCCGACAGGGCTCACGGACCCCTCCACTTT.

The chain couples TRBV15 to TRBJ2-7; maybe TRBD2 (6 bases). Trimming pared 1 base from V and 2 bases from J, leaving 12 bases between. The CDR3 length is 15 residues. Germline-derived CDR1 and CDR2 are LNHNV and YYDKDF (reference sequence). The CDR3 reads CATSRGGESTYEQYF. CDR3 coding DNA: TGTGCCACCAGCAGAGGGGGGGAATCCACCTACGAGCAGTACTTC.

The chain is built from TRBV10-3 and TRBJ1-2; 7 bases map to TRBD1. The trim removed 6 bases at V and 3 bases at J, leaving 7 bases unmatched. From germline, CDR1 is ENHRY and CDR2 SYGVKD. The CDR3 has 14 amino acids. In DNA form, the CDR3 reads TGTGCCATCAGCTCCGGGACAGCCGACTATGGCTACACCTTC. This translates into CAISSGTADYGYTF.

V is TRBV5-8 and J is TRBJ1-6, with TRBD1 matching 10 bases. J was trimmed by 8 bases and V by 4 bases; bases with no gene match: 12. The V gene's germline CDR1 is SGHTS and CDR2 YDEGEE. The length of the CDR3 is 17 residues. CDR3 in DNA: TGTGCCAGCAGCCGTCTCACAGGGACAGGGGCAGATTCACCCCTCCACTTT. Translating gives CASSRLTGTGADSPLHF.

This sequence joins TRBV3-1 (or the pseudogene TRBV3-2) and TRBJ1-4; TRBD1 is a possible D gene (5 bases). The germline V gene encodes CDR1 LGHDT and CDR2 YNNKEL (reference sequence). CDR3 size: 16 residues. V lost 2 bases and J 4 bases, leaving 14 bases between the germline ends. The CDR3 here is CASSQRSGGYNEKLFF. Written as DNA, the CDR3 is TGTGCCAGCAGCCAAAGATCGGGGGGGTATAATGAAAAACTGTTTTTT.

The V gene is TRBV18, the J gene TRBJ1-2; 8 nucleotides line up with TRBD1. Germline assignment: CDR1 KGHSH and CDR2 LQKENI. The CDR3 is 15 residues long. V gave up 3 bases and J gave up 5 bases; unmatched junction bases: 8. CDR3: CASSPAAGQEYGYTF. The CDR3 nucleotides are TGTGCCAGCTCACCTGCGGCGGGACAGGAGTATGGCTACACCTTC.

The rearrangement links TRBV18 to TRBJ1-2, with a possible D match to TRBD1 (5 bases). The CDR3 extends over 13 amino acids. V dropped 3 bases and J dropped 7 bases, with 12 bases sitting between them. Germline values: CDR1 KGHSH, CDR2 LQKENI. CDR3 sequence: CASSPAAGGGYTF. The CDR3 coding sequence is TGTGCCAGCTCACCTGCGGCCGGGGGTGGCTACACCTTC.

This chain uses TRBV10-2 with TRBJ1-1, with 7 bases that match TRBD1. This CDR3 is built from 18 residues. Germline V lookup: CDR1 WSHSY, CDR2 SAAADI. The J segment lost 3 bases and the V segment lost 0 bases, leaving 13 bases of the junction unmatched. The CDR3 loop is CASSESRRGRVGDTEAFF. DNA for the CDR3: TGCGCCAGCAGTGAGTCGAGGAGGGGGCGGGTTGGGGACACTGAAGCTTTCTTT.